Below are 26 T cell receptor beta chains sequenced from a single sample in a study of read filtering for tumor transcriptome and immune sequencing. This library used around 400 ng RNA and molecular barcoded adaptors spanning alpha/delta and beta/gamma chains. MiXCR, run by TCRdb on the reads, gives a single entry per CDR3 protein. The sample records about 130,000 distinct CDR3 sequences, 10% to 15% being singletons. Material for sequencing was a population of CD138-negative cells sorted from bone marrow. These receptors were obtained from a donor aged 40 or over with multiple myeloma.

This clonotype was found many times. The chain links TRBV20-1 to TRBJ2-7; TRBD1 might be the D (6 bases). Trimming took 5 bases from V and 6 from J, leaving 20 bases between them. This CDR3 comprises 14 residues. The germline CDR1 and CDR2 sequences are DFQATT and SNEGSKA (reference sequence). As DNA, the CDR3 is TGCAGTGCTTCCCACACGCCTTACAGGGCCGAGCAGTACTTC. Translated: CSASHTPYRAEQYF.

This clonotype came up many times. The rearrangement links TRBV9 to TRBJ2-1, with D perhaps TRBD2 (6 bases). This CDR3 region has 16 residues. Germline CDR1 reads SGDLS; CDR2 reads YYNGEE. With 3 bases removed from V and 0 bases from J, the gap between germline ends came to 13 bases. CDR3 in DNA: TGTGCCAGCAGCGCACGTTACGGGAGCTCCTACAATGAGCAGTTCTTC. Its translation is CASSARYGSSYNEQFF.

This clonotype came up many times. The chain links TRBV6-5 to TRBJ2-3; 12 nucleotides agree with TRBD2. This CDR3 contains 15 residues. In germline, CDR1 is MNHEY, CDR2 SVGAGI. V gave up 6 bases and J gave up 6 bases; unmatched junction bases: 7. The CDR3 protein is CASRGLAGGEDTQYF. The CDR3 coding sequence is TGTGCCAGCAGGGGACTAGCGGGTGGTGAGGATACGCAGTATTTT.

This clonotype appeared many times. The chain employs TRBV18 and TRBJ1-5; D is undetermined. Trimming shortened V by 1 base and J by 3 bases, and 7 bases separated the two germline ends. This CDR3 comprises 14 residues. CDR1 is KGHSH, CDR2 LQKENI, per germline. In DNA form, the CDR3 reads TGTGCCAGCTCACCACGATCAGACAATCAGCCCCAGCATTTT. It translates to CASSPRSDNQPQHF.

This clonotype has only a few counts. J is TRBJ2-1 and V is TRBV20-1, with 11 bases identical to TRBD2. In germline, CDR1 is DFQATT, CDR2 SNEGSKA (reference sequence). The junction had 6 bases not matched to a gene; V was cut back by 5 bases and J by 9 bases. The CDR3 totals 13 residues. The DNA of the CDR3 is TGCAGTGCTCCTAGCGGGAGGCAGGCTGAGCAGTTCTTC. Amino acids: CSAPSGRQAEQFF.

In this sample, this clonotype turned up a few times. J is TRBJ2-7 and V is TRBV10-2; the D is unclear. Per germline, CDR1 WSHSY and CDR2 SAAADI. The length of the CDR3 is 11 residues. V lost 0 bases and J lost 7, with 4 bases in between. In nucleotides, the CDR3 is TGCGCCAGCAGTGAGTCTGGGGAGCAGTACTTC. The encoded protein is CASSESGEQYF.

This clonotype was detected many times. The rearrangement links TRBV7-9 to TRBJ1-1, with TRBD1 as a possible D gene (5 bases). CDR1 is SEHNR, CDR2 FQNEAQ, per germline (reference sequence). V lost 5 bases to trimming and J lost 5 bases, with 18 bases between them. This CDR3 spans 15 amino acids. The CDR3 sequence is CASSPLWGAGTEAFF. DNA for the CDR3: TGTGCCAGCAGCCCCCTTTGGGGCGCGGGAACTGAAGCTTTCTTT. Variable domain in full (rest from reference TRBV7-9 and TRBJ1-1): DTGVSQNPRHKITKRGQNVTFRCDPISEHNRLYWYRQTLGQGPEFLTYFQNEAQLEKSRLLSDRFSAERPKGSFSTLEIQRTEQGDSAMYLCASSPLWGAGTEAFFGQGTRLTVV.

Concerning this clonotype itself: A read error is possible here, since a much larger clone lies one base away. The chain has TRBV4-1 and TRBJ2-1; D unclear. This CDR3 region has 12 residues. The V gene's germline CDR1 is MGHRA and CDR2 YSYEKL. The CDR3 loop is CASSRPYGEQLF. The CDR3 DNA reads as TGCGCCAGCAGCCGCCCTTACGGTGAGCAGCTCTTC.

CDR3 residues: CASSQWAGGAAGANVLTF. The CDR3, as DNA: TGTGCCAGCAGCCAATGGGCAGGGGGAGCGGCTGGGGCCAACGTCCTGACTTTC. The chain employs TRBV3-1 and TRBJ2-6; 7 positions agree with TRBD1. CDR1 LGHDT and CDR2 YNNKEL come from the germline V gene (reference sequence). The CDR3 runs 18 residues. V shed 2 bases and J 2 bases; nucleotides not matched to a gene: 9.

The chain joins TRBV11-3 to TRBJ2-2; 14 nucleotides match TRBD2. The CDR3 has 17 amino acids. V gave up 5 bases and J gave up 4 bases; unmatched junction bases: 6. In germline, CDR1 is SGHNT, CDR2 YENEEA. CDR3 protein: CASSPTSGRARTGELFF. The DNA for the CDR3 is TGTGCCAGCAGCCCGACTAGCGGGAGGGCCCGCACCGGGGAGCTGTTTTTT. Combining the CDR3 with reference TRBV11-3 and TRBJ2-2 gives the whole variable domain EAGVVQSPRYKIIEKKQPVAFWCNPISGHNTLYWYLQNLGQGPELLIRYENEEAVDDSQLPKDRFSAERLKGVDSTLKIQPAELGDSAVYLCASSPTSGRARTGELFFGEGSRLTVL.

The gene calls are TRBV12-5 and TRBJ2-6; D is perhaps TRBD1 (5 bases). Per the germline V gene, CDR1 is LGHNT and CDR2 is FRNRAP. This CDR3 region has 15 residues. V was pared by 5 bases and J by 4 bases, with 12 bases between. The CDR3 region has the DNA TGTGCTAGTGGTCCCGGACATGTAGGGGCCAACGTCCTGACTTTC. Protein sequence: CASGPGHVGANVLTF.

This clonotype was counted ten times or more. The chain links TRBV25-1 to TRBJ2-1, with D perhaps matching TRBD2 (5 bases). The CDR3 has 16 residues. Germline CDR1 MGHDK, CDR2 SYGVNS. V lost 4 bases and J 7 bases, leaving 20 bases between the germline ends. CDR3 sequence: CASSAGFYRVGNEQFF. CDR3 sequence (DNA): TGTGCCAGCAGTGCGGGGTTCTACCGCGTCGGGAATGAGCAGTTCTTC.

This clonotype was seen ten or more times. The chain has TRBV11-2 and TRBJ2-2, with D perhaps matching TRBD1 or TRBD2 (6 bases each). Germline lookup yields CDR1 SGHAT and CDR2 FQNNGV. Trimming took off 0 bases at V and 4 bases at J, with 12 bases between the two ends. CDR3 length: 16 residues. CDR3 DNA: TGTGCCAGCAGCTTAGATACGGGGGCGGTCACCGGGGAGCTGTTTTTT. It encodes CASSLDTGAVTGELFF.

This clonotype was counted many times. The chain employs TRBV29-1 and TRBJ1-1, with D maybe TRBD1 (5 bases). Trimming left V 7 bases short and J 4 bases short, with 16 bases between. The CDR3 spans 13 residues. The V gene's germline CDR1 is SQVTM and CDR2 ANQGSEA. The CDR3 protein is CSGNRAQGTEAFF. DNA of the CDR3: TGCAGCGGCAACAGAGCCCAGGGCACTGAAGCTTTCTTT.

With respect to this clonotype: This may arise from a read error, as a much more abundant clone is one base away. The gene calls are TRBV5-1 and TRBJ1-1; the D gene is possibly TRBD1 (6 bases). The CDR3 totals 15 residues. The germline V gene encodes CDR1 SGHRS and CDR2 YFSETQ. In nucleotides, the CDR3 is TGCGTCAGCAGCCGCTCCCAGGGGTTTGGCACTGAAGCTTTCTTT. This encodes CVSSRSQGFGTEAFF.

A word on this clonotype: This clone may be a read error of a much larger clone one base away. The J gene is TRBJ2-3, the V gene TRBV20-1, with D hard to call. Trimming removed 6 bases at V and 2 bases at J, with 21 bases between. Germline-derived CDR1 and CDR2 are DFQATT and SNEGSKA (reference sequence). This CDR3 is 16 amino acids long. The CDR3 region is CSAATGPSTVTDTQYF. The CDR3, as DNA: TGCAGTGCCGCGACGGGCCCGTCCACCGTCACAGATACGCAGTATTTT.

To note about this clonotype: The final CDR3 position lacks the conserved phenylalanine or tryptophan, pointing to a likely read error. The chain couples TRBV7-2 to TRBJ2-5; 13 nucleotides align to TRBD2. V lost 5 bases and J lost 5; bases outside the gene matches: 8. Germline V lookup: CDR1 SGHTA, CDR2 FQGNSA. The CDR3 length is 16 residues. The CDR3: CASSTSTSGGRETQYL. DNA for the CDR3: TGTGCCAGCAGCACCTCGACTAGCGGGGGGCGGGAGACCCAGTACCTC.

The table lists this clonotype with many counts. This chain links TRBV3-1 with TRBJ1-5; maybe TRBD1 (6 bases). V was clipped by 0 bases and J by 3 bases, with 9 bases between them. There are 15 residues in the CDR3. The germline V gene has CDR1 LGHDT and CDR2 YNNKEL (reference sequence). CDR3 DNA sequence: TGTGCCAGCAGCCAAGACAGGGGCCCCAATCAGCCCCAGCATTTT. Translating gives CASSQDRGPNQPQHF.

This clonotype has a count of ten or more. The chain employs TRBV9 and TRBJ2-3, with D unclear. Looked up from germline, CDR1 is SGDLS and CDR2 is YYNGEE. The V end lost 0 bases, the J end lost 4 bases, and 9 bases lay between the germline ends. CDR3 length: 14 residues. CDR3 DNA sequence: TGTGCCAGCAGCGTAGTCGCGACCCCAGATACGCAGTATTTT. This codes for CASSVVATPDTQYF.

This clonotype was seen many times. V and J are TRBV7-8 and TRBJ2-3; D could derive from TRBD1 or TRBD2 (5 bases each). From germline, CDR1 is SGHVS and CDR2 FQNEAQ. The V gene lost 5 bases and the J gene lost 5 bases, with 20 bases spanning the gap. This CDR3 contains 16 residues. Here the CDR3 DNA reads TGTGCCAGCAGCAAGAACCGGGACCCTCTGCGAGATACGCAGTATTTT. It yields the protein CASSKNRDPLRDTQYF.

This clonotype was seen at least ten times. The rearrangement uses TRBV20-1 and TRBJ2-1; TRBD2 aligns across 7 bases. J lost 1 base, V lost 6 bases, and 6 bases had no gene match. The CDR3 is made up of 14 amino acids. Germline-derived CDR1 and CDR2 are DFQATT and SNEGSKA (reference sequence). The chain's CDR3 is CSANREVSYNEQFF. In DNA form, the CDR3 reads TGCAGTGCGAATCGGGAGGTGTCCTACAATGAGCAGTTCTTC.

This clonotype has at least ten counts. The chain uses TRBV11-2 and TRBJ1-1, with unresolved D. Germline V gene sequence: CDR1 SGHAT, CDR2 FQNNGV. Between the trimmed V and J ends, which lost 7 bases and 6 bases, there was a span of 18 bases. This CDR3 region has 14 residues. In DNA form, the CDR3 reads TGTGCCAGCACCCAACATGGAAGAAGACCTGAAGCTTTCTTT. Translating it yields CASTQHGRRPEAFF.

This clonotype occurred many times. V is TRBV7-9 and J is TRBJ1-1, with 7 bases lining up with TRBD1. Germline loops: CDR1 SEHNR, CDR2 FQNEAQ (reference sequence). The ends lost 2 bases at V and 9 bases at J; junction bases unmatched: 9. This CDR3 region has 14 residues. The CDR3 coding sequence is TGTGCCAGCAGCTTACCACTCGGACAGGACAAAGCTTTCTTT. Its protein product is CASSLPLGQDKAFF.

On this clonotype: One end of the junction is discordant with germline, which a read error may explain. The V call is TRBV3-1, the J call TRBJ1-5, with D perhaps TRBD1 (6 bases). CDR3 size: 15 residues. Germline lookup yields CDR1 LGHDT and CDR2 YNNKEL (reference sequence). CDR3 DNA: TGTGCCAGCAGCCAAAACTGGGACAATAATCAACCCCAGCATTTT. Amino acid sequence: CASSQNWDNNQPQHF.

As concerns this clonotype: This could be a read error, since a much larger clone is one nucleotide away. This chain links TRBV2 with TRBJ1-2, with 7 nucleotides matching TRBD1. Germline values: CDR1 SNHLY, CDR2 FYNNEI. This CDR3 is built from 15 residues. The trim removed 5 bases at V and 0 bases at J, leaving 6 bases unmatched. CDR3 region: CASSIHRGANYGYTF. CDR3 DNA: TGTGCCAGCAGTATTCACAGGGGTGCTAACTATGGCTACACCTTC.

This clonotype was observed many times. This chain connects TRBV20-1 to TRBJ2-7; 7 bases fit TRBD2. From germline, CDR1 is DFQATT and CDR2 SNEGSKA (reference sequence). This CDR3 is built from 15 residues. V was pared by 0 bases and J by 0 bases, with 5 bases of the junction left unmatched. The CDR3 DNA sequence: TGCAGTGCTAGAGACTTACTAGCGAACTCCTACGAGCAGTACTTC. Translating gives CSARDLLANSYEQYF.